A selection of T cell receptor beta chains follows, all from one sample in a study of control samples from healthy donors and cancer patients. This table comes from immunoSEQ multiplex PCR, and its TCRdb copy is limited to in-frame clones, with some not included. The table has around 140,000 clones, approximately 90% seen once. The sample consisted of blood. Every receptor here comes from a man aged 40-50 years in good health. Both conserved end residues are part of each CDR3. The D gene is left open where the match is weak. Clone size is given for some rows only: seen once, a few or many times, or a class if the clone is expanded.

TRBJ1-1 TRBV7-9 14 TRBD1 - CASSLTGEDTEAFF TGTGCCAGCAGCTTAACAGGGGAGGACACTGAAGCTTTCTTT
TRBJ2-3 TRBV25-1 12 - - CASSESTDTQYF TGTGCCAGCAGTGAAAGCACAGATACGCAGTATTTT
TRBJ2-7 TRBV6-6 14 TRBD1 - CASRKIGQGGEQYF TGTGCCAGCAGGAAGATCGGACAGGGAGGCGAGCAGTACTTC
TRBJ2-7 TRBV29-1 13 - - CSVGLTATGEQYF TGCAGCGTTGGTCTGACTGCCACCGGAGAGCAGTACTTC
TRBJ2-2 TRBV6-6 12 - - CASSYPTGELFF TGTGCCAGCAGTTACCCCACCGGGGAGCTGTTTTTT
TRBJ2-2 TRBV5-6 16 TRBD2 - CASSSERDPNTGELFF TGTGCCAGCAGCTCCGAGCGGGACCCGAACACCGGGGAGCTGTTTTTT
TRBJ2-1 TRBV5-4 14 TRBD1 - CASSLAQGDNEQFF TGTGCCAGCAGCTTGGCTCAGGGGGACAATGAGCAGTTCTTC
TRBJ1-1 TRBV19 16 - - CASSIENTRSRTEAFF TGTGCCAGTAGTATAGAGAATACTCGGAGTCGAACTGAAGCTTTCTTT
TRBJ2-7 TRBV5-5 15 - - CASSLMAGVTYEQYF TGTGCCAGCAGCTTGATGGCAGGGGTCACCTACGAGCAGTACTTC
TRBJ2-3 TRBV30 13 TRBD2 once CAWTSGGADTQYF TGTGCCTGGACTAGCGGGGGGGCAGATACGCAGTATTTT
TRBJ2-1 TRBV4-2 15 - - CASSQGGFSYNEQFF TGTGCCAGCAGCCAAGGAGGGTTCTCCTACAATGAGCAGTTCTTC
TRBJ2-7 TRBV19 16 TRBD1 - CASSAAGTANWYEQYF TGTGCCAGTAGTGCTGCCGGGACAGCGAACTGGTACGAGCAGTACTTC
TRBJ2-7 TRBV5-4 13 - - CASSFGGSYEQYF TGTGCCAGCAGCTTTGGCGGCTCCTACGAGCAGTACTTC
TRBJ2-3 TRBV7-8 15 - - CASSLGSGVTDTQYF TGTGCCAGCAGCTTAGGGTCAGGGGTGACAGATACGCAGTATTTT
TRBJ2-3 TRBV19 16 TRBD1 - CASSPGQGLRTDTQYF TGTGCCAGTAGTCCGGGACAGGGATTGCGGACAGATACGCAGTATTTT
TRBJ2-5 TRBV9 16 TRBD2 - CASSAGTSGIQETQYF TGTGCCAGCAGCGCGGGGACTAGCGGGATCCAAGAGACCCAGTACTTC
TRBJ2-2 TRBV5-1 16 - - CASSLVIGTVTGELFF TGCGCCAGCAGCTTGGTTATAGGGACGGTCACCGGGGAGCTGTTTTTT
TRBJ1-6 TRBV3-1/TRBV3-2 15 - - CASSPDPERDSPLHF TGTGCCAGCAGTCCAGACCCTGAGAGGGATTCACCCCTCCACTTT
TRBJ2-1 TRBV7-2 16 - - CASSLASAGAYNEQFF TGTGCCAGCAGCTTAGCTTCCGCGGGGGCTTACAATGAGCAGTTCTTC
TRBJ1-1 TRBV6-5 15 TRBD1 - CASTKTGDANTEAFF TGTGCCAGCACTAAGACAGGGGACGCGAACACTGAAGCTTTCTTT
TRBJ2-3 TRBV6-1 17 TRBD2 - CASSDVAGGISTDTQYF TGTGCCAGCAGTGACGTGGCGGGGGGCATCAGCACAGATACGCAGTATTTT
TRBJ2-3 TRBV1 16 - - CTSSQGDHHNTDTQYF TGCACCAGCAGCCAAGGGGACCATCACAACACAGATACGCAGTATTTT
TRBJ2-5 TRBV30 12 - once CAWSRRGETQYF TGTGCCTGGAGTAGAAGGGGAGAGACCCAGTACTTC
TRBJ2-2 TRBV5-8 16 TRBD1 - CASSRGQGQNTGELFF TGTGCCAGCAGCCGAGGACAGGGGCAAAACACCGGGGAGCTGTTTTTT
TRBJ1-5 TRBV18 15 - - CASSRDSAGNQPQHF TGTGCCAGCTCACGGGACTCCGCCGGCAATCAGCCCCAGCATTTT
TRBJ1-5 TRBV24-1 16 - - CATRGPDIYSNQPQHF TGTGCCACCAGGGGACCGGATATTTATAGCAATCAGCCCCAGCATTTT
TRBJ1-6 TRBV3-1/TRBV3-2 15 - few CASSPGSSYNSPLHF TGTGCCAGCAGCCCGGGGAGCTCCTATAATTCACCCCTCCACTTT
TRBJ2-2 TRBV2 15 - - CASSQDPPRTGELFF TGTGCCAGCAGTCAGGACCCACCGAGAACCGGGGAGCTGTTTTTT
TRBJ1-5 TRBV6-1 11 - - CASSANQPQHF TGTGCCAGCAGTGCCAATCAGCCCCAGCATTTT
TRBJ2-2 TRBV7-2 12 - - CASSAKVGELFF TGTGCCAGCAGCGCTAAAGTGGGGGAGCTGTTTTTT
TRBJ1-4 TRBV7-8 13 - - CASSLAGFEKLFF TGTGCCAGCAGCTTAGCAGGGTTTGAAAAACTGTTTTTT
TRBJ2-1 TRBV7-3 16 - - CASSQGSAAAHNEQFF TGTGCCAGCAGCCAAGGGTCGGCAGCGGCCCACAATGAGCAGTTCTTC
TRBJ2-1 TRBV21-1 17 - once CASSVTGLLPPENEQFF TGTGCCAGCAGCGTGACCGGGCTTCTCCCTCCTGAGAATGAGCAGTTCTTC